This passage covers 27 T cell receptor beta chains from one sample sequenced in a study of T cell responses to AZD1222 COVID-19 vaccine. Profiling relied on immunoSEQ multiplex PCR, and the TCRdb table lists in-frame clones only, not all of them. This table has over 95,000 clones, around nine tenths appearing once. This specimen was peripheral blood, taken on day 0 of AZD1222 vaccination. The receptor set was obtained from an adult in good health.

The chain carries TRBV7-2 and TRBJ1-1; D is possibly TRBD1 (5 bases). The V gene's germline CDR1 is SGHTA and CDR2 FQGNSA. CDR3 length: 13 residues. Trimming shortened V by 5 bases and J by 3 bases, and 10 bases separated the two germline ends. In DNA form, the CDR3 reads TGTGCCAGCAGCCCAGACAGCTACACTGAAGCTTTCTTT. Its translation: CASSPDSYTEAFF. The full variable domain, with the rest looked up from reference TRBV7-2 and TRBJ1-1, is GAGVSQSPSNKVTEKGKDVELRCDPISGHTALYWYRQSLGQGLEFLIYFQGNSAPDKSGLPSDRFSAERTGGSVSTLTIQRTQQEDSAVYLCASSPDSYTEAFFGQGTRLTVV.

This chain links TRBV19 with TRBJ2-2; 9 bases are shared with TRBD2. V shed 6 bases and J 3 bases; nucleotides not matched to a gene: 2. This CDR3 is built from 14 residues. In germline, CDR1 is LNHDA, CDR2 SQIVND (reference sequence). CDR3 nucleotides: TGTGCCAGTAGCAGACTAGCGGACACCGGGGAGCTGTTTTTT. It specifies CASSRLADTGELFF.

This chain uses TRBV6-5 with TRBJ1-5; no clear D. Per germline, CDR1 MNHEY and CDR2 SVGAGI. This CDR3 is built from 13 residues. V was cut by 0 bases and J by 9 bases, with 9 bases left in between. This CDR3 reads CASSYSNLRPQHF. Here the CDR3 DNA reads TGTGCCAGCAGTTACTCGAATTTACGGCCCCAGCATTTT.

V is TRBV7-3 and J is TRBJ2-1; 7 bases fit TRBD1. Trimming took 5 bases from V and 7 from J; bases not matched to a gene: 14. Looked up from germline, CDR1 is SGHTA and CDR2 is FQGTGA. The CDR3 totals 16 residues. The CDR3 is CASSGKGARIDNEQFF. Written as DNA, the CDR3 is TGTGCCAGCAGCGGCAAGGGGGCGCGGATTGATAATGAGCAGTTCTTC.

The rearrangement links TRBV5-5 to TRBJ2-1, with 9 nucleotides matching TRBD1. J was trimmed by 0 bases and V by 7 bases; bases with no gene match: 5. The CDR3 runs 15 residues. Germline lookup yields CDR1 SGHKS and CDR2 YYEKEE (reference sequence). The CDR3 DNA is TGTGCCAGCGGGACAGGGTCGAGCTCCTACAATGAGCAGTTCTTC. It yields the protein CASGTGSSSYNEQFF.

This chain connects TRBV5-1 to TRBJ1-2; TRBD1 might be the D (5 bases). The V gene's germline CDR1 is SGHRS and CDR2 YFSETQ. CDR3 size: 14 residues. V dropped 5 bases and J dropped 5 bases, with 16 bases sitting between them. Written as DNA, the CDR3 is TGCGCCAGCAGGGGTCCTACGGGGGGATATGGCTACACCTTC. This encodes CASRGPTGGYGYTF. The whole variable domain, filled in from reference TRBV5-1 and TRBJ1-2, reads KAGVTQTPRYLIKTRGQQVTLSCSPISGHRSVSWYQQTPGQGLQFLFEYFSETQRNKGNFPGRFSGRQFSNSRSEMNVSTLELGDSALYLCASRGPTGGYGYTFGSGTRLTVV.

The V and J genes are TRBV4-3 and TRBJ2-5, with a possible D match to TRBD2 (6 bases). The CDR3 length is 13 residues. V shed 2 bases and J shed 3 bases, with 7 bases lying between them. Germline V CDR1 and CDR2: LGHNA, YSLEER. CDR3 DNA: TGCGCCAGCAGCCAATTAGCGGAAGAGACCCAGTACTTC. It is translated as CASSQLAEETQYF.

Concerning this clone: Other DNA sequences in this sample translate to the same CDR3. The CDR3 sequence is CASSRPGQGYEQYF. In nucleotides, the CDR3 is TGTGCCAGCAGCCGCCCGGGACAGGGCTACGAGCAGTACTTC. V usage is TRBV3-1 (or the pseudogene TRBV3-2) and J usage is TRBJ2-7, with 9 bases aligning to TRBD1. Looked up from germline, CDR1 is LGHDT and CDR2 is YNNKEL (reference sequence). J gave up 3 bases and V 4 bases, and 4 bases lay outside the gene matches. The CDR3 extends over 14 amino acids.

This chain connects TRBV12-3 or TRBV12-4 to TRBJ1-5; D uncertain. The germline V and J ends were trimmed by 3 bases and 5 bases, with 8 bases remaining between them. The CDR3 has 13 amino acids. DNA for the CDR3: TGTGCCAGCAGTTTCGGTCGCGATCAGCCCCAGCATTTT. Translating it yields CASSFGRDQPQHF.

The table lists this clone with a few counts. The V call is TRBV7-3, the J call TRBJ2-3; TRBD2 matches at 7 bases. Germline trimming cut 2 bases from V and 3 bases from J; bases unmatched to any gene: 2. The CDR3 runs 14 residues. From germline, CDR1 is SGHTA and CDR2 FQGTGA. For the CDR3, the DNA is TGTGCCAGCAGCTTACTGGGGGGGACAGATACGCAGTATTTT. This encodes CASSLLGGTDTQYF.

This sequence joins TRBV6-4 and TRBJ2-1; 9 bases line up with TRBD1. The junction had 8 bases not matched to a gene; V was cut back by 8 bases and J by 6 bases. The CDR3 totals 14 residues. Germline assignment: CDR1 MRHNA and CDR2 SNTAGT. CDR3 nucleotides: TGTGCCAGCCAGCGGGACAGGGTGAGCAATGAGCAGTTCTTC. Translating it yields CASQRDRVSNEQFF.

The CDR3 loop is CASSGTGGVEQYF. The CDR3 nucleotides are TGTGCCAGCAGTGGAACGGGAGGGGTCGAGCAGTACTTC. The rearrangement uses TRBV2 and TRBJ2-7; 8 bases map to TRBD2. Germline V gives CDR1 SNHLY, CDR2 FYNNEI. The ends lost 4 bases at V and 6 bases at J; junction bases unmatched: 5. This CDR3 is 13 amino acids long.

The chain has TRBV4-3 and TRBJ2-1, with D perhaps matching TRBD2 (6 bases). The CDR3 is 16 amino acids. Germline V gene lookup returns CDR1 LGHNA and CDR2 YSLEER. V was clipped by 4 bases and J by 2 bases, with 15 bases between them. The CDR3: CASSPRGSGTYNEQFF. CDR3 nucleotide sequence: TGCGCCAGCAGCCCGCGAGGTAGCGGAACCTACAATGAGCAGTTCTTC.

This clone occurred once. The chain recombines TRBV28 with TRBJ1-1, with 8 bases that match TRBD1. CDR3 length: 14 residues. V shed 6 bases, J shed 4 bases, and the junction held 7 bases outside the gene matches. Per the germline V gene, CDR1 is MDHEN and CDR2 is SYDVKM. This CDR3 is CASSAGGTGTEAFF. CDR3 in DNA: TGTGCCAGCAGCGCAGGGGGCACGGGCACTGAAGCTTTCTTT.

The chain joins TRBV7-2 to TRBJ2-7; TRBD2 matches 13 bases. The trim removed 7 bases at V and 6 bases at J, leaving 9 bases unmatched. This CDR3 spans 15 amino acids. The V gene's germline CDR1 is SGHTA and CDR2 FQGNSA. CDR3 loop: CASNPPGLAGREQYF. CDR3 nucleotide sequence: TGTGCCAGCAACCCTCCGGGACTAGCGGGACGCGAGCAGTACTTC.

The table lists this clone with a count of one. As DNA, the CDR3 is TGTGCCAGCAGCACGAGCGGTGCAAGCTCCTACAATGAGCAGTTCTTC. This encodes CASSTSGASSYNEQFF. This sequence joins TRBV21-1 and TRBJ2-1; the D call of TRBD2 is as the table states it, not checked on the DNA. TRBV21-1 is a pseudogene. The CDR3 consists of 16 residues.

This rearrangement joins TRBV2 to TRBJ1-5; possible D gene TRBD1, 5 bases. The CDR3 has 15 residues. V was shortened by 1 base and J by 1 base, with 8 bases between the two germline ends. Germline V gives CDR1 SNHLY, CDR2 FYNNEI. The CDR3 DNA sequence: TGTGCCAGCAGTGAAGGTGGGGCGAGCAATCAGCCCCAGCATTTT. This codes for CASSEGGASNQPQHF.

CDR3 amino acids: CAWSPLAGPSRGQFF. CDR3 coding DNA: TGTGCCTGGAGCCCCTTAGCGGGACCCTCAAGAGGGCAGTTCTTC. This chain links TRBV30 with TRBJ2-1; 8 nucleotides match TRBD2. Germline CDR1 GTSNPN, CDR2 SVGIG (reference sequence). Trimming cost V 3 bases and J 12 bases; bases outside gene matches: 16. The CDR3 contains 15 residues.

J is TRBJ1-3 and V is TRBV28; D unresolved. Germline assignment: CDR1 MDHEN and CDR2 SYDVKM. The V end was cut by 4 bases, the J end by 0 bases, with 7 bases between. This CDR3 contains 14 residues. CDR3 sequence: CASSSPPSGNTIYF. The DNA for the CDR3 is TGTGCCAGCAGTTCCCCCCCCTCTGGAAACACCATATATTTT.

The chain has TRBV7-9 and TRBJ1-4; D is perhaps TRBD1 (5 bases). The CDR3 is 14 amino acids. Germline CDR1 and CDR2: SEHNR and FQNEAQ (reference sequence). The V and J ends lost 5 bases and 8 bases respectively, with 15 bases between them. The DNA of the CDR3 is TGTGCCAGCAGCCCTGGCCACGGGGACGAAAAACTGTTTTTT. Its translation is CASSPGHGDEKLFF.

The CDR3 spells CASTPGARVYGYTF. The CDR3 DNA sequence: TGTGCCAGCACCCCTGGGGCCCGCGTCTATGGCTACACCTTC. This rearrangement joins TRBV28 to TRBJ1-2; D is perhaps TRBD1 (5 bases). Germline assignment: CDR1 MDHEN and CDR2 SYDVKM. V was shortened by 7 bases and J by 4 bases, with 16 bases between the two germline ends. CDR3 size: 14 residues.

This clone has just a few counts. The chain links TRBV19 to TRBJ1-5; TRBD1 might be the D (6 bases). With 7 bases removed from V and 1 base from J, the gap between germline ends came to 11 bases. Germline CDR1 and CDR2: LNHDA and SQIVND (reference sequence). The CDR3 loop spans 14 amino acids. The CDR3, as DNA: TGTGCCAGTACCGAAACAGGGAGCAATCAGCCCCAGCATTTT. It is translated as CASTETGSNQPQHF.

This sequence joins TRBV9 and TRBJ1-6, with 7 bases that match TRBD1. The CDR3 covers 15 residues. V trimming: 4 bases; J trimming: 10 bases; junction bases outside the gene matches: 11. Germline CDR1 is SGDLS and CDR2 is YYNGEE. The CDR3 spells CASSPRQGYSSPLHF. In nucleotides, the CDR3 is TGTGCCAGCAGCCCCAGACAGGGTTACTCATCACCCCTCCACTTT.

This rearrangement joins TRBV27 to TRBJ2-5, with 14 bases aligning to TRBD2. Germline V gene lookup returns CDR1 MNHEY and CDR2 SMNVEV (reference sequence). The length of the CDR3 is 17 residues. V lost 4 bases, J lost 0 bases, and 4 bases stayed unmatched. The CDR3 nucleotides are TGTGCCAGCAGTTCGGGACTAGCGGGGGCCCACCAAGAGACCCAGTACTTC. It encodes CASSSGLAGAHQETQYF.

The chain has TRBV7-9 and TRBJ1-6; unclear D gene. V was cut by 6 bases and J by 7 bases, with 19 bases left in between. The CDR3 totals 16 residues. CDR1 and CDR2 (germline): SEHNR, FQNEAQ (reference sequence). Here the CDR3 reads CASSLSGAVRNSPLHF. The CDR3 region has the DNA TGTGCCAGCAGTCTTTCGGGCGCCGTCCGGAATTCACCCCTCCACTTT.

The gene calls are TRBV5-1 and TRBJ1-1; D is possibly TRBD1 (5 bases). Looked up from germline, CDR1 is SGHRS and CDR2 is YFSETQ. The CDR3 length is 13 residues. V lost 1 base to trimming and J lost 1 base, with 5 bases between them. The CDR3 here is CASSLRGNTEAFF. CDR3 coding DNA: TGCGCCAGCAGCTTGAGGGGGAACACTGAAGCTTTCTTT.

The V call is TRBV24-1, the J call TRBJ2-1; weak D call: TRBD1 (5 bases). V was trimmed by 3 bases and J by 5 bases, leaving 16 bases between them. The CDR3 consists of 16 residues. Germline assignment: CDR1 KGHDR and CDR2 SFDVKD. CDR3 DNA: TGTGCCACCAGTGATCCGGGCCCTAGACAGCACAATGAGCAGTTCTTC. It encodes CATSDPGPRQHNEQFF.